This TCR beta chain was captured in a study of T cell repertoires in cytomegalovirus infection. TCRdb fed the reads into MiXCR, producing one record per CDR3 protein. Found here are fewer than 550,000 distinct CDR3 sequences, 26% of them singletons; the top ten hold about 13%. The germline V and J ends were trimmed by 4 bases and 1 base, with 15 bases remaining between them. The CDR3 sequence is 16 residues long. The germline V gene encodes CDR1 LGHNA and CDR2 YNFKEQ. The chain is built from TRBV4-2 and TRBJ2-3, with D hard to call. The sample consisted of PBMCs. This receptor was obtained from a human donor in good health (CMV status not recorded). Some clones in this sample may be carry-over from other donors' samples. The CDR3 loop reads CASSLFSDGRTDTQYF. The DNA of the CDR3 is TGTGCCAGCAGCCTCTTCTCGGACGGGCGCACAGATACGCAGTATTTT.